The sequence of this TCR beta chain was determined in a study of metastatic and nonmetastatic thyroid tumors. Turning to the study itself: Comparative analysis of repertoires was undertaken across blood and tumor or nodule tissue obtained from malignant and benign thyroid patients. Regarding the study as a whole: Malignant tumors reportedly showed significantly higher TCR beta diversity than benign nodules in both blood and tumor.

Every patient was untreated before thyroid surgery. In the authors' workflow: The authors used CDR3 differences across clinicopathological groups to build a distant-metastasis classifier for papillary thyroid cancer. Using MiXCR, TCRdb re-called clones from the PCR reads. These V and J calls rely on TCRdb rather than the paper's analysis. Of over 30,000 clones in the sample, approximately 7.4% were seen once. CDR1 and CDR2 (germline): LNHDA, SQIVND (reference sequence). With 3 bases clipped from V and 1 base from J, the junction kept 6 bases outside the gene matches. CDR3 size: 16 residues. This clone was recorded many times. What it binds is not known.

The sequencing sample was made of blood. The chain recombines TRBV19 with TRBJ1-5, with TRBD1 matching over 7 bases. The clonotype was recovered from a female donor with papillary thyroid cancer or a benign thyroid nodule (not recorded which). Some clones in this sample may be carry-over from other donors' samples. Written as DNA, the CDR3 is TGTGCCAGTAGTATTGAGGGGGCTAGGAGCAATCAGCCCCAGCATTTT. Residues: CASSIEGARSNQPQHF. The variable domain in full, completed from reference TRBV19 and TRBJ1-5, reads DGGITQSPKYLFRKEGQNVTLSCEQNLNHDAMYWYRQDPGQGLRLIYYSQIVNDFQKGDIAEGYSVSREKKESFPLTVTSAQKNPTAFYLCASSIEGARSNQPQHFGDGTRLSIL.